The 22 T cell receptor beta chains in this list originate from one sample, sequenced in a study of Ad26.COV2.S vaccination and SARS-CoV-2 variants. Sequenced by immunoSEQ multiplex PCR; TCRdb stores in-frame clones only, minus some. The sample includes roughly 380,000 clones, roughly 91% of them seen just once. Treatment: some 20 received Ad26.COV2.S at low or high dose, single or two shots; about 5 received placebo; per-sample allocation not given. The investigators took samples on day 63 after the first vaccine or placebo injection. Material: peripheral blood, obtained in a trial of Ad26.COV2.S vaccine versus placebo. These receptors were obtained from a person between 18 and 65 years old who received the Ad26.COV2.S COVID-19 vaccine or a placebo.

The chain couples TRBV30 to TRBJ2-1, with 10 bases aligning to TRBD1. Per germline, CDR1 GTSNPN and CDR2 SVGIG (reference sequence). There are 15 residues in the CDR3. V lost 8 bases and J lost 0; bases outside the gene matches: 7. This CDR3 is CARDRGKSSYNEQFF. The CDR3 region has the DNA TGTGCCCGGGACAGGGGAAAAAGCTCCTACAATGAGCAGTTCTTC. Combining the CDR3 with reference TRBV30 and TRBJ2-1 gives the whole variable domain SQTIHQWPATLVQPVGSPLSLECTVEGTSNPNLYWYRQAAGRGLQLLFYSVGIGQISSEVPQNLSASRPQDRQFILSSKKLLLSDSGFYLCARDRGKSSYNEQFFGPGTRLTVL.

The count of this clone is one. V usage is TRBV2 and J usage is TRBJ2-4; 8 bases are a match to TRBD1. The CDR3 contains 15 residues. In germline, CDR1 is SNHLY, CDR2 FYNNEI. Trimming took 4 bases from V and 6 from J; bases not matched to a gene: 8. DNA for the CDR3: TGTGCCAGCAGTGTCCTTCAGGGGGCTGGAAACATTCAGTACTTC. Amino acids: CASSVLQGAGNIQYF.

The genes are TRBV5-6 and TRBJ2-1; D gene ambiguous. V lost 0 bases, J lost 4 bases, and 8 bases lay in between. The CDR3 sequence is 14 residues long. Per germline, CDR1 SGHDT and CDR2 YYEEEE. The CDR3 nucleotides are TGTGCCAGCAGCTTGGATGGGGTTTACAATGAGCAGTTCTTC. Translating gives CASSLDGVYNEQFF.

The chain couples TRBV11-2 to TRBJ1-1; D ambiguous. Germline-derived CDR1 and CDR2 are SGHAT and FQNNGV. V lost 0 bases and J 1 base, leaving 6 bases between the germline ends. This CDR3 has 14 residues. CDR3 sequence (DNA): TGTGCCAGCAGCTTAGATCCCCGGAACACTGAAGCTTTCTTT. Amino acids: CASSLDPRNTEAFF.

The chain is built from TRBV9 and TRBJ1-1; D call uncertain. Trimming shortened V by 3 bases and J by 2 bases, and 11 bases separated the two germline ends. The CDR3 runs 14 residues. Germline V gene lookup returns CDR1 SGDLS and CDR2 YYNGEE. DNA for the CDR3: TGTGCCAGCAGCGCCGCCCGTATAAACACTGAAGCTTTCTTT. Its translation is CASSAARINTEAFF.

The chain links TRBV7-3 to TRBJ2-2; 9 bases line up with TRBD2. The CDR3 runs 17 residues. Trimming at V came to 1 base and at J to 2 bases, leaving 5 bases not matched to a gene. CDR1 is SGHTA and CDR2 is FQGTGA in the germline V gene. Written as DNA, the CDR3 is TGTGCCAGCAGCTTAAATCAGCGGGGGGCTAACACCGGGGAGCTGTTTTTT. Its protein product is CASSLNQRGANTGELFF.

The chain uses TRBV12-3 or TRBV12-4 and TRBJ2-1; D may be TRBD2 (5 bases). This CDR3 region has 13 residues. Trimming cost V 3 bases and J 5 bases, with 8 bases left between them. As DNA, the CDR3 is TGTGCCAGCAGTTTGCGGCGGGACAATGAGCAGTTCTTC. Protein: CASSLRRDNEQFF.

The gene calls are TRBV19 and TRBJ1-3; 10 nucleotides match TRBD1. Trimming cost V 7 bases and J 0 bases; bases outside gene matches: 6. CDR1 and CDR2 from the germline V gene are LNHDA and SQIVND (reference sequence). The CDR3 has 16 residues. The CDR3 bases are TGTGCCAGTACCGGGACAGGGGTCTTCTCTGGAAACACCATATATTTT. It codes for CASTGTGVFSGNTIYF. Looking up the rest from reference TRBV19 and TRBJ1-3 gives the full variable domain: DGGITQSPKYLFRKEGQNVTLSCEQNLNHDAMYWYRQDPGQGLRLIYYSQIVNDFQKGDIAEGYSVSREKKESFPLTVTSAQKNPTAFYLCASTGTGVFSGNTIYFGEGSWLTVV.

The chain combines TRBV7-8 with TRBJ1-1; tentative D call: TRBD1 (5 bases). Germline V gives CDR1 SGHVS, CDR2 FQNEAQ. This CDR3 has 15 residues. Deletions cut 2 bases from V and 5 bases from J, with 15 bases between. CDR3 residues: CASSLTPRWGTEAFF. The CDR3, as DNA: TGTGCCAGCAGCTTAACCCCAAGGTGGGGGACTGAAGCTTTCTTT.

This chain joins TRBV6-2 or TRBV6-3 and TRBJ2-1; TRBD1 aligns across 10 bases. V shed 2 bases, J shed 1 base, and the junction held 8 bases outside the gene matches. The CDR3 extends over 18 amino acids. From germline, CDR1 is MNHEY and CDR2 SVGEGT. This chain's CDR3 is CASSYEPRTGGSYNEQFF. For the CDR3, the DNA is TGTGCCAGCAGTTACGAACCCCGGACAGGGGGTTCCTACAATGAGCAGTTCTTC.

This rearrangement joins TRBV7-8 to TRBJ1-5, with D unclear. The germline V gene encodes CDR1 SGHVS and CDR2 FQNEAQ. There are 16 residues in the CDR3. V was trimmed by 4 bases and J by 0 bases, leaving 13 bases between them. This CDR3 reads CASSSSFYYSNQPQHF. In DNA form, the CDR3 reads TGTGCCAGCAGCTCATCGTTCTATTATAGCAATCAGCCCCAGCATTTT.

The chain carries TRBV18 and TRBJ2-3; the D call may be TRBD1 or TRBD2 (5 bases each). Germline V gene data show CDR1 as KGHSH and CDR2 as LQKENI. This CDR3 has 14 amino acids. The V end lost 6 bases, the J end lost 5 bases, and 15 bases lay between the germline ends. CDR3 loop: CASSSFGAEDTQYF. In DNA, the CDR3 is TGTGCCAGCTCCTCTTTCGGGGCTGAAGATACGCAGTATTTT.

V usage is TRBV7-9 and J usage is TRBJ2-1; tentatively, D is TRBD1 (6 bases). The CDR3 totals 15 residues. Germline values: CDR1 SEHNR, CDR2 FQNEAQ (reference sequence). V was clipped by 3 bases and J by 3 bases, with 12 bases between them. CDR3 DNA sequence: TGTGCCAGCAGCTTGGGCAGGGGTAGCTACAATGAGCAGTTCTTC. Its protein product is CASSLGRGSYNEQFF.

This clone was found once. The J gene is TRBJ1-4, the V gene TRBV30; TRBD1 matches at 8 bases. CDR1 is GTSNPN, CDR2 SVGIG, per germline (reference sequence). The V and J ends lost 7 bases and 2 bases, in that order; junction bases with no gene match: 3. The CDR3 is 13 amino acids. In DNA, the CDR3 is TGTGCCTATACAGGGGGGACTAATGAAAAACTGTTTTTT. This gives the protein CAYTGGTNEKLFF.

This sequence joins TRBV5-1 and TRBJ2-5; 9 bases map to TRBD2. Germline CDR1 reads SGHRS; CDR2 reads YFSETQ. CDR3 length: 20 residues. V shed 0 bases, J shed 5 bases, and the junction held 20 bases outside the gene matches. The CDR3 DNA is TGCGCCAGCAGCTTGGCTGTAGGACTAGCGAACGGGGGGGCCAGGGAGACCCAGTACTTC. It codes for CASSLAVGLANGGARETQYF.

This clone was seen just once. The CDR3 DNA follows: TGTGCCAGCAGTGAATTCAGGGGAGGAAAAAATGAAAAACTGTTTTTT. Encoded protein: CASSEFRGGKNEKLFF. The gene calls are TRBV6-1 and TRBJ1-4; TRBD1 is a possible D gene (6 bases). From germline, CDR1 is MNHNS and CDR2 SASEGT. The CDR3 covers 16 residues. The germline V and J ends were trimmed by 2 bases and 5 bases, with 15 bases remaining between them.

V is TRBV6-5 and J is TRBJ2-7; TRBD2 matches at 7 bases. Per the germline V gene, CDR1 is MNHEY and CDR2 is SVGAGI. The CDR3 has 13 amino acids. V trimming: 11 bases; J trimming: 2 bases; junction bases outside the gene matches: 9. Here the CDR3 DNA reads TGTGCCGGAGCGGGACCAAACGCCTACGAGCAGTACTTC. Protein sequence: CAGAGPNAYEQYF.

The V gene is TRBV6-6, the J gene TRBJ1-3; D perhaps matches TRBD1 (5 bases). Germline V lookup: CDR1 MNHNY, CDR2 SVGAGI (reference sequence). Trimming cost V 2 bases and J 4 bases, with 9 bases left between them. CDR3 length equals 14 residues. CDR3 nucleotide sequence: TGTGCCAGCAGTTACAGGGGAGTAGGAAACACCATATATTTT. Its protein is CASSYRGVGNTIYF.

This clone was detected many times. The gene calls are TRBV4-2 and TRBJ1-3; D remains unclear. CDR1 is LGHNA and CDR2 is YNFKEQ in the germline V gene. Trimming removed 4 bases at V and 4 bases at J, with 17 bases between. The length of the CDR3 is 16 residues. In nucleotides, the CDR3 is TGTGCCAGCAGCCCTCAGGCCGGGGAAACGGGAAACACCATATATTTT. This encodes CASSPQAGETGNTIYF.

This clone was counted once. The chain carries TRBV12-3 or TRBV12-4 and TRBJ2-5; 8 bases agree with TRBD2. The CDR3 is 13 amino acids. With V trimmed by 8 bases and J by 5 bases, 7 bases remained unmatched. The CDR3 sequence: CASSLPSGETQYF. In nucleotides, the CDR3 is TGTGCCAGCTCACTCCCTAGCGGGGAGACCCAGTACTTC.

The rearrangement joins TRBV9 to TRBJ2-5, with D perhaps TRBD1 or TRBD2 (6 bases each). V was shortened by 0 bases and J by 4 bases, with 19 bases between the two germline ends. Germline values: CDR1 SGDLS, CDR2 YYNGEE. The CDR3 consists of 17 residues. The CDR3 nucleotides read TGTGCCAGCAGCGTAGGACTAGGGGGGCAGTTCTCAGAGACCCAGTACTTC. This codes for CASSVGLGGQFSETQYF.

This clone was seen a few times. The chain carries TRBV7-9 and TRBJ1-5; 11 bases fit TRBD1. Germline V gene sequence: CDR1 SEHNR, CDR2 FQNEAQ (reference sequence). This CDR3 region has 16 residues. Trimming removed 5 bases from V and 4 bases from J; junction bases left unmatched: 7. For the CDR3, the DNA is TGTGCCAGCAGCCCAGGGACAGGGGGTGGAAATCAGCCCCAGCATTTT. This encodes CASSPGTGGGNQPQHF.